This T cell receptor (beta chain) was observed in a study of patients and donors after allogeneic stem cell transplantation. The CDR3 covers 13 residues. The V end lost 4 bases, the J end lost 7 bases, and 13 bases lay between the germline ends. Per the germline V gene, CDR1 is SEHNR and CDR2 is FQNEAQ (reference sequence). Only a few counts were recorded for this clonotype. TCRdb recomputed calls from the RT-PCR reads with MiXCR, one row per CDR3 protein. Seen here are roughly 200,000 distinct CDR3 sequences, about 40% observed once, and the top ten hold 33%. The origin of this receptor is a human donor who was either an allogeneic HSCT recipient or a stem cell or donor lymphocyte infusion donor (not recorded which). It is not recorded whose cells these are; they may come from a transplant donor. The sample was blood, either unsorted or a sorted T cell fraction (not recorded which). The chain uses TRBV7-9 and TRBJ1-1, with D maybe TRBD1 (5 bases). The CDR3 here is CASSSQGNNEAFF. CDR3 in DNA: TGTGCCAGCAGCTCCCAGGGTAATAATGAAGCTTTCTTT.